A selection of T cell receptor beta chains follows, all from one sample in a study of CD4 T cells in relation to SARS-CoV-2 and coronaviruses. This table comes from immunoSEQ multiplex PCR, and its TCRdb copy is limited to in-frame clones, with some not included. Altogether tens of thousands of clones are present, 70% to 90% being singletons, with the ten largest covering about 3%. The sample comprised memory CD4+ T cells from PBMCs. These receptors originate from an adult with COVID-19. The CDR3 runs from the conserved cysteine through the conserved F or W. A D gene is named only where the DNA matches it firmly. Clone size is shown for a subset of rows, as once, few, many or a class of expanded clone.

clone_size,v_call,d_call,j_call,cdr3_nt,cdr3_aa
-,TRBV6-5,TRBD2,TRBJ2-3,TGTGCCAGCAGGTTAGCGGGGGGCACAGATACGCAGTATTTT,CASRLAGGTDTQYF
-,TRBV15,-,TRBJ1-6,TGTGCCACCAGCAGGGGGCCGGATAGCTCCTATAATTCACCCCTCCACTTT,CATSRGPDSSYNSPLHF
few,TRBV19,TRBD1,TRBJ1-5,TGTGCCAGTAGTAACCGGGACAGGGGAGAGGGCAATCAGCCCCAGCATTTT,CASSNRDRGEGNQPQHF
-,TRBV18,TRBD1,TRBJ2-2,TGTGCCAGCTCACGAAGAACCCCGGGACAGGGGAAGACCGGGGAGCTGTTTTTT,CASSRRTPGQGKTGELFF
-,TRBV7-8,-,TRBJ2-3,TGTGCCAGCAGCGATCAGGGTTTGGATACGCAGTATTTT,CASSDQGLDTQYF
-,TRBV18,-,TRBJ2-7,TGTGCCAGCTCACCACCAGGAGGGGCGCAGTACTTC,CASSPPGGAQYF
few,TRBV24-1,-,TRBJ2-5,TGTGCCACCGCGGCTGGCGGGAACCAAGAGACCCAGTACTTC,CATAAGGNQETQYF
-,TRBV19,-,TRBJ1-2,TGTGCCAGTAGTAGCATACAGGGATGGGATGGCTACACCTTC,CASSSIQGWDGYTF
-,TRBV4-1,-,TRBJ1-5,TGCGCCAGCAGCCAAGATCGGCAGACCTTCTCAGATAGCAATCAGCCCCAGCATTTT,CASSQDRQTFSDSNQPQHF
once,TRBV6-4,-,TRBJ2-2,TGTGCCAGCAGTGACCTCCTAGGGGGGTCCGGGGAGCTGTTTTTT,CASSDLLGGSGELFF